This TCR beta chain was identified in a study of chemoradiotherapy in HPV16-positive cancers (dated 2022 in TCRdb). About the study as a whole: Functional T-cell assays on cells from a couple of HPV16-positive patients defined candidate HPV-specific T-cell clones and common TCR motifs. The candidate HPV-specific TCRs and motifs were subsequently tracked in TCR repertoires obtained from approximately 86 patients with HPV-related cancers. The study set out to ask whether T-cell immunity against the HPV oncoproteins E6 and E7 changes over the course of chemoradiotherapy and whether that immunity affects survival. What the study reported, not specific to this receptor: The functional definition of HPV-specific T cells was derived from only two HPV16-positive patients, and the survival association was reported for HPV16-positive patients. Expansion of candidate HPV-specific clones and E7-related TCR motifs was observed in the tumor microenvironment during treatment, whereas no such expansion was observed for non-HPV-specific T cells. In HPV16-positive patients, expansion of HPV-responsive T cells during chemoradiotherapy was found to be associated with improved recurrence-free survival.

On this clone: Its antigen remains unidentified. Per-nucleotide qualities are absent, and no much larger clonotype sits a single base away.

Libraries were built with the immunoSEQ multiplex PCR assay. Sourced from immuneACCESS, this table was stored by TCRdb with only in-frame sequences that have V and J called. A share of the clones is absent; for the studies checked, an unresolved V gene accounts for under half, and the remainder has no known explanation. The sample records about 68,000 clones, 85% to 90% of which are singletons. The biggest ten clones account for 3.5% to 4.5% of the sample. Repertoires were sampled multiple times during chemoradiotherapy, which allowed clonal expansion in the tumor microenvironment to be followed. Trimmed from V: 5 bases; trimmed from J: 6 bases; junction bases lacking a gene match: 3. CDR3 length: 13 amino acids, cysteine to phenylalanine. The kept DNA is CDR3 alone, 39 bases in frame from the first base. CDR1 SGHTA and CDR2 FQGNSA are derived from the germline V gene.

This TCR was sampled from a human donor with HPV-associated anogenital cancer. The rearrangement combines TRBV7-2 with TRBJ2-5; the junction holds 10 bases that match TRBD2. Sequenced material: blood, taken from a patient who underwent chemoradiotherapy. The CDR3 sequence is CASSPSGRQTQYF. The sequenced DNA: TGTGCCAGCAGCCCTAGCGGGAGACAGACCCAGTACTTC. Supplemented by the reference TRBV7-2 and TRBJ2-5 proteins around the CDR3, the complete variable domain is GAGVSQSPSNKVTEKGKDVELRCDPISGHTALYWYRQSLGQGLEFLIYFQGNSAPDKSGLPSDRFSAERTGGSVSTLTIQRTQQEDSAVYLCASSPSGRQTQYFGPGTRLLVL.